Following are 17 T cell receptor beta chains from one sample sequenced in a study of blood T cell repertoires in COVID-19. The repertoire was sequenced with immunoSEQ multiplex PCR; TCRdb's copy has only in-frame clones and lacks some. The profile shows hundreds of thousands of clones, around 86% of them singletons. Sequencing was carried out using peripheral blood. The receptors come from a woman under 40 with active or convalescent COVID-19.

The chain uses TRBV4-1 and TRBJ2-2; TRBD1 might be the D (7 bases). V dropped 8 bases and J dropped 8 bases, with 21 bases sitting between them. The CDR3 has 15 residues. Germline V lookup: CDR1 MGHRA, CDR2 YSYEKL. This chain's CDR3 is CASRKPGGSAGELFF. The DNA for the CDR3 is TGCGCCAGCCGAAAACCAGGGGGGAGTGCAGGGGAGCTGTTTTTT.

This chain connects TRBV19 to TRBJ1-1; D possibly corresponds to TRBD1 (5 bases). CDR1 is LNHDA, CDR2 SQIVND, per germline (reference sequence). The CDR3 is made up of 14 amino acids. Trimming stripped 1 base from V and 5 bases from J, with 11 bases between. CDR3 sequence: CASSIVSGWTEAFF. CDR3 bases: TGTGCCAGTAGTATAGTGTCAGGGTGGACTGAAGCTTTCTTT.

The table lists this clone with a count of one. The V and J genes are TRBV27 and TRBJ1-2; 9 bases align to TRBD1. CDR1 is MNHEY and CDR2 is SMNVEV in the germline V gene (reference sequence). V trimming: 3 bases; J trimming: 2 bases; junction bases outside the gene matches: 7. The CDR3 length is 16 residues. In nucleotides, the CDR3 is TGTGCCAGCAGTTTGACCGGACAGGGGCCGAACTATGGCTACACCTTC. Residues: CASSLTGQGPNYGYTF.

This clone was picked up a small number of times. The CDR3 bases are TGCAGCGCCCTATCTCCAGGACAGGGTGTGAGTGGCTACACCTTC. Its translation is CSALSPGQGVSGYTF. The V gene is TRBV29-1, the J gene TRBJ1-2; 8 bases are shared with TRBD1. Germline CDR1 SQVTM, CDR2 ANQGSEA. J lost 7 bases, V lost 7 bases, and 17 bases had no gene match. CDR3 length equals 15 residues.

The chain employs TRBV6-5 and TRBJ2-1, with 10 bases aligning to TRBD2. Germline V gives CDR1 MNHEY, CDR2 SVGAGI. The V gene end was trimmed by 6 bases and the J gene end by 2 bases; junction bases not matched to a gene: 1. CDR3 length: 14 residues. CDR3 sequence reads: CASSGLAAYNEQFF. Written as DNA, the CDR3 is TGTGCCAGCAGCGGACTAGCGGCCTACAATGAGCAGTTCTTC.

This sequence joins TRBV10-1 and TRBJ1-1, with 7 bases aligning to TRBD1. Germline trimming cut 9 bases from V and 0 bases from J; bases unmatched to any gene: 37. From germline, CDR1 is WNHNN and CDR2 SYGVQD (reference sequence). CDR3 length: 24 amino acids. The CDR3 reads CARTPTGVAGGGPLGRVLNTEAFF. CDR3 bases: TGCGCCAGGACGCCTACAGGGGTCGCGGGTGGGGGACCTTTAGGACGGGTTTTGAACACTGAAGCTTTCTTT.

This sequence joins TRBV5-1 and TRBJ1-2; 11 bases line up with TRBD1. The CDR3 spans 15 residues. Germline V gene data show CDR1 as SGHRS and CDR2 as YFSETQ. V shed 0 bases and J 7 bases; nucleotides not matched to a gene: 5. This CDR3 is CASSLDGTGGSGYTF. The DNA of the CDR3 is TGCGCCAGCAGCTTGGACGGGACAGGGGGAAGTGGCTACACCTTC.

This clone was seen a single time. The gene calls are TRBV7-8 and TRBJ2-7; TRBD2 agrees at 13 bases. The trim removed 3 bases at V and 7 bases at J, leaving 3 bases unmatched. Germline CDR1 is SGHVS and CDR2 is FQNEAQ. The length of the CDR3 is 14 residues. In DNA form, the CDR3 reads TGTGCCAGCAGCTTTGGACTAGCGGGAGAGGAGCAGTACTTC. Translating gives CASSFGLAGEEQYF.

The rearrangement uses TRBV18 and TRBJ2-3; D perhaps matches TRBD2 (6 bases). The CDR3 loop spans 15 amino acids. The V end was cut by 2 bases, the J end by 0 bases, with 9 bases between. The germline V gene encodes CDR1 KGHSH and CDR2 LQKENI. The CDR3 protein is CASSPRGLSTDTQYF. CDR3 DNA: TGTGCCAGCTCACCAAGGGGACTGAGCACAGATACGCAGTATTTT.

The chain carries TRBV12-5 and TRBJ1-6, with a tentative D call TRBD1 (5 bases). CDR3 size: 13 residues. The germline gives CDR1 LGHNT, CDR2 FRNRAP. Deletions cut 5 bases from V and 6 bases from J, with 8 bases between. The CDR3 reads CASGRDSNSPLHF. Here the CDR3 DNA reads TGTGCTAGTGGTCGAGACAGTAATTCACCCCTCCACTTT.

The V and J genes are TRBV5-8 and TRBJ1-5, with D perhaps matching TRBD1 (6 bases). With 4 bases removed from V and 3 bases from J, the gap between germline ends came to 11 bases. This CDR3 spans 14 amino acids. Germline V gives CDR1 SGHTS, CDR2 YDEGEE. CDR3 loop: CASSPGQSNQPQHF. CDR3 nucleotide sequence: TGTGCCAGCAGCCCGGGACAATCCAATCAGCCCCAGCATTTT.

This clone was seen just once. The V gene is TRBV3-1 (or the pseudogene TRBV3-2), the J gene TRBJ1-2; possibly TRBD1 for D (6 bases). The CDR3 spans 18 residues. Trimming cost V 3 bases and J 1 base, with 21 bases left between them. Germline V lookup: CDR1 LGHDT, CDR2 YNNKEL (reference sequence). DNA of the CDR3: TGTGCCAGCAGCCAGGGGGGGACGGCGAGGACAGATAACTATGGCTACACCTTC. The encoded protein is CASSQGGTARTDNYGYTF.

The chain combines TRBV2 with TRBJ2-1; weak D call: TRBD2 (5 bases). V was cut by 5 bases and J by 0 bases, with 11 bases left in between. Germline CDR1 reads SNHLY; CDR2 reads FYNNEI. The CDR3 contains 15 residues. CDR3 coding DNA: TGTGCCAGCAGTCCCCTGGGGAGCTCCTACAATGAGCAGTTCTTC. It codes for CASSPLGSSYNEQFF.

The table lists this clone with a few counts. This chain joins TRBV10-3 and TRBJ1-1; D not certain. V dropped 10 bases and J dropped 0 bases, with 12 bases sitting between them. CDR1 ENHRY and CDR2 SYGVKD come from the germline V gene. The CDR3 is made up of 13 amino acids. The CDR3 spells CASGTGLNTEAFF. The CDR3 DNA reads as TGTGCCAGCGGTACTGGCCTGAACACTGAAGCTTTCTTT.

The rearrangement uses TRBV5-8 and TRBJ1-5; D is possibly TRBD1 (5 bases). CDR1 is SGHTS and CDR2 is YDEGEE in the germline V gene. V lost 0 bases, J lost 1 base, and 11 bases lay in between. The CDR3 consists of 16 residues. CDR3 in amino acids: CASSLGQGGSNQPQHF. The CDR3 DNA is TGTGCCAGCAGCTTGGGGCAGGGTGGCAGCAATCAGCCCCAGCATTTT.

The V and J genes are TRBV2 and TRBJ1-1, with 7 nucleotides matching TRBD1. V lost 4 bases to trimming and J lost 2 bases; unmatched junction nucleotides: 7. From germline, CDR1 is SNHLY and CDR2 FYNNEI. The CDR3 has 15 amino acids. CDR3 coding DNA: TGTGCCAGCAGTGGGACAGGACGTTTTAACACTGAAGCTTTCTTT. It translates to CASSGTGRFNTEAFF.

The chain recombines TRBV13 with TRBJ1-1; possibly TRBD1 for D (6 bases). The CDR3 spans 15 residues. Looked up from germline, CDR1 is PRHDT and CDR2 is FYEKMQ (reference sequence). V was clipped by 5 bases and J by 6 bases, with 19 bases between them. As DNA, the CDR3 is TGTGCCAGCAGCCTCTCCCCACCAGGGGCCGCTGAAGCTTTCTTT. Its protein is CASSLSPPGAAEAFF.